These T cell receptor beta chains were read from a single sample in a study of blood T cell repertoires in COVID-19. Sequenced by immunoSEQ multiplex PCR; TCRdb stores in-frame clones only, minus some. The data contain some 80,000 clones, more than 75% of them singletons. The sample comprised peripheral blood. The receptors shown here come from a woman of 80 years or more with active or convalescent COVID-19. Each CDR3 is given with its conserved first and last residue. The order of the fields is D gene, V gene, J gene, clone size, CDR3 DNA, CDR3 protein. A D gene is named only where the DNA matches it firmly. Not all rows give a size; the values are once, few, many and, for expanded clones, a class.

d_call: .; v_call: TRBV10-3; j_call: TRBJ2-7; clone_size: .; cdr3_nt: TGTGCCATCAGTAACGGGGAAGCTACCTACGAGCAGTACTTC; cdr3_aa: CAISNGEATYEQYF
d_call: .; v_call: TRBV5-1; j_call: TRBJ1-1; clone_size: once; cdr3_nt: TGCGCCAGCAGCTTGTCATGGAGCACTGAAGCTTTCTTT; cdr3_aa: CASSLSWSTEAFF
d_call: .; v_call: TRBV5-1; j_call: TRBJ2-7; clone_size: .; cdr3_nt: TGCGCCAGCAGCTTATCCTCAGGGAAACACGAGCAGTACTTC; cdr3_aa: CASSLSSGKHEQYF
d_call: .; v_call: TRBV7-8; j_call: TRBJ1-1; clone_size: .; cdr3_nt: TGTGCCAGCAGCTTAGAACGCAGGGGTGAAGCTTTCTTT; cdr3_aa: CASSLERRGEAFF
d_call: .; v_call: TRBV2; j_call: TRBJ1-5; clone_size: .; cdr3_nt: TGTGCCAGCAAGTACGGGGGAGGTAGTCAGCCCCAGCATTTT; cdr3_aa: CASKYGGGSQPQHF
d_call: TRBD1; v_call: TRBV19; j_call: TRBJ2-2; clone_size: .; cdr3_nt: TGTGCCACGAGGTGGGGACAGGGGGTCGGAACCGGGGAGCTGTTTTTT; cdr3_aa: CATRWGQGVGTGELFF
d_call: TRBD1; v_call: TRBV7-3; j_call: TRBJ2-7; clone_size: .; cdr3_nt: TGTGCCAGCAGCTTAGAGGGGGCGAACAACGAGCAGTACTTC; cdr3_aa: CASSLEGANNEQYF
d_call: .; v_call: TRBV7-9; j_call: TRBJ1-2; clone_size: .; cdr3_nt: TGTGCCAGCAGGACTAGCCGGACACCCAACTATGGCTACACCTTC; cdr3_aa: CASRTSRTPNYGYTF
d_call: TRBD2; v_call: TRBV6-5; j_call: TRBJ2-7; clone_size: .; cdr3_nt: TGTGCCAGCAGTTCCGGACTAGACGGGGAGCAGTACTTC; cdr3_aa: CASSSGLDGEQYF
d_call: .; v_call: TRBV19; j_call: TRBJ1-2; clone_size: .; cdr3_nt: TGTGCCACAAGTAGTACGCCACAGGGCCCGAGGGACTATGGCTACACCTTC; cdr3_aa: CATSSTPQGPRDYGYTF
d_call: TRBD1; v_call: TRBV6-5; j_call: TRBJ2-1; clone_size: few; cdr3_nt: TGTGCCAGCAGTACTGACAGGGGGCCCTACAATGAGCAGTTCTTC; cdr3_aa: CASSTDRGPYNEQFF
d_call: .; v_call: TRBV6-5; j_call: TRBJ1-2; clone_size: .; cdr3_nt: TGTGCCAGCGGAACAGGGTGGAATGGCTACACCTTC; cdr3_aa: CASGTGWNGYTF
d_call: .; v_call: TRBV30; j_call: TRBJ1-2; clone_size: once; cdr3_nt: TGTGCCTGGAGTCCAGCGGGGGGGGCCAAGACCTATGGCTACACCTTC; cdr3_aa: CAWSPAGGAKTYGYTF
d_call: .; v_call: TRBV6-6; j_call: TRBJ1-5; clone_size: .; cdr3_nt: TGTGCCAGCAGTTACTCGCGTTATAGCAATCAGCCCCAGCATTTT; cdr3_aa: CASSYSRYSNQPQHF
d_call: TRBD2; v_call: TRBV10-2; j_call: TRBJ2-3; clone_size: .; cdr3_nt: TGCGCCAGCAGGATAGCGGGGGGGCCGGCAGATACGCAGTATTTT; cdr3_aa: CASRIAGGPADTQYF
d_call: TRBD1; v_call: TRBV28; j_call: TRBJ1-6; clone_size: .; cdr3_nt: TGTGCCAGCAGTGCCCCGGACAGGGGGCTTTGGAATTCACCCCTCCACTTT; cdr3_aa: CASSAPDRGLWNSPLHF
d_call: .; v_call: TRBV6-5; j_call: TRBJ2-3; clone_size: .; cdr3_nt: TGTGCCAGCACCCGCGCAGGGAGCACAGATACGCAGTATTTT; cdr3_aa: CASTRAGSTDTQYF